This T cell receptor beta chain was captured in a study of Tregs in tolerant kidney transplant recipients. The table came from immunoSEQ multiplex PCR; TCRdb's copy has only in-frame clones and leaves some out. In all, the sample yields 25,000 to 35,000 clones. As concerns this clone: The read terminates 3 residues ahead of where the CDR3 ends, so the germline J gene completes it.

V was shortened by 3 bases and J by 1 base, with 7 bases between the two germline ends. The germline CDR1 and CDR2 sequences are LNHDA and SQIVND (reference sequence). The CDR3 covers 14 residues. The chain joins TRBV19 to TRBJ1-3, with D possibly being TRBD1 (5 bases). This clonotype was obtained from a human donor who received a combined kidney and bone marrow transplant. The material sequenced was CD8+ T cells from blood, taken before the transplant. The CDR3 loop is CASSIGGSGNTIYF. The DNA read from the CDR3 is TGTGCCAGTAGTATCGGGGGATCTGGAAACACC.